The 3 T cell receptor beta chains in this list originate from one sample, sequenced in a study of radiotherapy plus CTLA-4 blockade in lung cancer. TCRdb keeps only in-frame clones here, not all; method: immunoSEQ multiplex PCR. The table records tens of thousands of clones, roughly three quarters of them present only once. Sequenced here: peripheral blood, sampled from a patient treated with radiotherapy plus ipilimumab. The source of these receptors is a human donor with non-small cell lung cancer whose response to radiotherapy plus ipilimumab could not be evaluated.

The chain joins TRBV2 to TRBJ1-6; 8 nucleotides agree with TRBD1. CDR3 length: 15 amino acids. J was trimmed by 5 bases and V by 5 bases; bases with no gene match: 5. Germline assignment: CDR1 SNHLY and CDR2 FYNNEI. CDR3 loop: CASSLQGVNNSPLHF. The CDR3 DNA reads TGTGCCAGCAGTTTACAGGGGGTTAATAATTCACCCCTCCACTTT.

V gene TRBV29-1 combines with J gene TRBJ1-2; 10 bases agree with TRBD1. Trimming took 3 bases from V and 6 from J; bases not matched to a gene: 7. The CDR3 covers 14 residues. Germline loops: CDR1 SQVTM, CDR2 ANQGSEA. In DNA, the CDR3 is TGCAGCGTTGACGCGACAGGGGGCGAAGATGGCTACACCTTC. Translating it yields CSVDATGGEDGYTF.

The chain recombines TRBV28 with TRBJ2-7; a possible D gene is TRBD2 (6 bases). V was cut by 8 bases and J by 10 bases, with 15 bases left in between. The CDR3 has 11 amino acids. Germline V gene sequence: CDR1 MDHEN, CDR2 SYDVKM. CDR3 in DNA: TGTGCCAGCTTCGCCGGGGGACCCCAGTACTTC. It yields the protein CASFAGGPQYF.